These 27 T cell receptor beta chains share one sample of origin, sequenced in a study of T cells after somatic rescue of genetic block (dated by TCRdb to the early 2020s). Preparation of the library involved the immunoSEQ multiplex PCR assay. What TCRdb holds here is the immuneACCESS table cut down to in-frame rearrangements. Part of the clones is not present; checked against another copy, under half of the missing clones reflect an unresolved V gene, and the others are unexplained. For this sample there are 100,000 to 120,000 clones; about 93% appear just once. Approximately 1.5% of the sample is in the top ten clones. The sequencing sample was made of peripheral blood mononuclear cells (PBMCs). The receptors stem from a woman between 18 and 29 years old.

This rearrangement joins TRBV20-1 to TRBJ2-2; D is unresolved. Per germline, CDR1 DFQATT and CDR2 SNEGSKA (reference sequence). The CDR3 is 11 residues long. V dropped 3 bases and J dropped 5 bases, with 4 bases sitting between them. CDR3 protein: CSASGTGELFF. CDR3 nucleotides: TGCAGTGCTAGTGGGACCGGGGAGCTGTTTTTT.

V gene TRBV7-8 combines with J gene TRBJ2-2, with 11 bases fitting TRBD2. The CDR3 sequence is 15 residues long. With 6 bases clipped from V and 1 base from J, the junction kept 1 base outside the gene matches. Germline V CDR1 and CDR2: SGHVS, FQNEAQ. DNA of the CDR3: TGTGCCAGCAGACTAGCGGGGGTGAACACCGGGGAGCTGTTTTTT. The encoded protein is CASRLAGVNTGELFF. Looking up the rest from reference TRBV7-8 and TRBJ2-2 gives the full variable domain: GAGVSQSPRYKVAKRGQDVALRCDPISGHVSLFWYQQALGQGPEFLTYFQNEAQLDKSGLPSDRFFAERPEGSVSTLKIQRTQQEDSAVYLCASRLAGVNTGELFFGEGSRLTVL.

This chain joins TRBV6-1 and TRBJ1-2, with a possible D match to TRBD1 (5 bases). V was clipped by 3 bases and J by 2 bases, with 16 bases between them. The CDR3 covers 16 residues. From germline, CDR1 is MNHNS and CDR2 SASEGT. The CDR3 DNA reads as TGTGCCAGCAGTGAGTGGACCGGGGCCCCCAACTATGGCTACACCTTC. Protein sequence: CASSEWTGAPNYGYTF.

The V gene is TRBV7-2, the J gene TRBJ2-2, with a weak D call TRBD2 (6 bases). This CDR3 spans 16 amino acids. Germline CDR1 SGHTA, CDR2 FQGNSA. V was trimmed by 3 bases and J by 0 bases, leaving 11 bases between them. CDR3 nucleotides: TGTGCCAGCAGCTTCGGGACTTCGGCGAACACCGGGGAGCTGTTTTTT. Protein sequence: CASSFGTSANTGELFF.

The chain uses TRBV7-2 and TRBJ2-1, with 7 bases aligning to TRBD2. Losses at the gene ends were 2 bases for V and 14 bases for J; bases not matched to a gene: 15. Germline V gene lookup returns CDR1 SGHTA and CDR2 FQGNSA. The CDR3 runs to 15 residues. In DNA, the CDR3 is TGTGCCAGCAGCTTAACGGGGGGTGTCCGTGGGTTGAAGTTCTTC. Its protein product is CASSLTGGVRGLKFF. Combining the CDR3 with reference TRBV7-2 and TRBJ2-1 gives the whole variable domain GAGVSQSPSNKVTEKGKDVELRCDPISGHTALYWYRQSLGQGLEFLIYFQGNSAPDKSGLPSDRFSAERTGGSVSTLTIQRTQQEDSAVYLCASSLTGGVRGLKFFGPGTRLTVL.

The chain links TRBV6-6 to TRBJ2-1; 7 bases are a match to TRBD1. V trimming: 8 bases; J trimming: 5 bases; junction bases outside the gene matches: 12. Germline V CDR1 and CDR2: MNHNY, SVGAGI (reference sequence). The CDR3 consists of 15 residues. The CDR3, as DNA: TGTGCCAGCGGACCGACAGGGATTCAGAACAATGAGCAGTTCTTC. It yields the protein CASGPTGIQNNEQFF.

This clone was picked up a small number of times. This rearrangement joins TRBV30 to TRBJ1-1; D perhaps matches TRBD1 (5 bases). Germline V gene sequence: CDR1 GTSNPN, CDR2 SVGIG (reference sequence). The CDR3 totals 12 residues. Trimming took off 0 bases at V and 10 bases at J, with 12 bases between the two ends. CDR3 amino acids: CAWSVKTGGAFF. CDR3 nucleotides: TGTGCCTGGAGTGTAAAGACCGGGGGAGCTTTCTTT.

J is TRBJ2-7 and V is TRBV19, with 8 bases fitting TRBD2. The CDR3 is 14 amino acids. Looked up from germline, CDR1 is LNHDA and CDR2 is SQIVND (reference sequence). The trim removed 9 bases at V and 0 bases at J, leaving 7 bases unmatched. CDR3 DNA sequence: TGTGCCAGCCGAAGCGGGGGAGACTCCTACGAGCAGTACTTC. Amino acids: CASRSGGDSYEQYF.

V gene TRBV30 combines with J gene TRBJ2-7; D remains unclear. V was clipped by 2 bases and J by 2 bases, with 7 bases between them. Looked up from germline, CDR1 is GTSNPN and CDR2 is SVGIG (reference sequence). The CDR3 has 12 amino acids. The CDR3 reads CAWSLSPYEQYF. CDR3 DNA: TGTGCCTGGAGTTTGAGCCCCTACGAGCAGTACTTC.

J is TRBJ1-4 and V is TRBV7-9; D gene ambiguous. Between the trimmed V and J ends, which lost 5 bases and 0 bases, there was a span of 10 bases. CDR3 size: 15 residues. Germline values: CDR1 SEHNR, CDR2 FQNEAQ (reference sequence). DNA of the CDR3: TGTGCCAGCAGCCTCTCAGTTGCAACTAATGAAAAACTGTTTTTT. This encodes CASSLSVATNEKLFF. The complete variable domain, with remaining parts taken from reference TRBV7-9 and TRBJ1-4, reads DTGVSQNPRHKITKRGQNVTFRCDPISEHNRLYWYRQTLGQGPEFLTYFQNEAQLEKSRLLSDRFSAERPKGSFSTLEIQRTEQGDSAMYLCASSLSVATNEKLFFGSGTQLSVL.

This clone was recorded only once. The V call is TRBV4-3, the J call TRBJ2-1; 7 positions match TRBD2. Looked up from germline, CDR1 is LGHNA and CDR2 is YSLEER. V shed 0 bases and J 4 bases; nucleotides not matched to a gene: 15. The CDR3 has 19 residues. The chain's CDR3 is CASSQDLSRDPGGYNEQFF. DNA of the CDR3: TGCGCCAGCAGCCAAGATCTGAGTAGGGATCCGGGGGGTTACAATGAGCAGTTCTTC.

This sequence joins TRBV6-5 and TRBJ1-2, with 10 bases matching TRBD1. The germline V gene has CDR1 MNHEY and CDR2 SVGAGI. The CDR3 has 13 amino acids. After removal of 6 bases from V and 6 bases from J, the junction contained 4 bases not matched to a gene. CDR3 bases: TGTGCCAGCAGCCCTGACAGGGGGCATGGCTACACCTTC. Residues: CASSPDRGHGYTF.

The V gene is TRBV6-5, the J gene TRBJ2-1, with TRBD1 identical over 9 bases. Germline V gene sequence: CDR1 MNHEY, CDR2 SVGAGI. The CDR3 covers 12 residues. V trimming: 6 bases; J trimming: 9 bases; junction bases outside the gene matches: 3. CDR3 residues: CASRTGGGEQFF. CDR3 DNA: TGTGCCAGCAGAACAGGGGGCGGTGAGCAGTTCTTC.

The J gene is TRBJ1-1, the V gene TRBV7-7; perhaps TRBD1 as D (6 bases). The CDR3 has 13 residues. From germline, CDR1 is SSHAT and CDR2 FNYEAQ (reference sequence). V was cut by 4 bases and J by 1 base, with 7 bases left in between. Here the CDR3 DNA reads TGTGCCAGCAGCTCGGGACAGAACACTGAAGCTTTCTTT. The encoded protein is CASSSGQNTEAFF. Full variable domain (rest looked up from reference TRBV7-7 and TRBJ1-1): GAGVSQSPRYKVTKRGQDVTLRCDPISSHATLYWYQQALGQGPEFLTYFNYEAQPDKSGLPSDRFSAERPEGSISTLTIQRTEQRDSAMYRCASSSGQNTEAFFGQGTRLTVV.

The V call is TRBV30, the J call TRBJ2-1, with D perhaps TRBD1 (6 bases). Germline V lookup: CDR1 GTSNPN, CDR2 SVGIG (reference sequence). V was trimmed by 7 bases and J by 0 bases, leaving 13 bases between them. The CDR3 length is 14 residues. This CDR3 reads CASHTRGSYNEQFF. The CDR3, as DNA: TGTGCCTCGCACACCAGGGGCTCCTACAATGAGCAGTTCTTC.

This clone was recorded only once. CDR3 in amino acids: CAWSVDPTQGGNTIYF. The CDR3 coding sequence is TGTGCCTGGAGTGTAGACCCAACTCAAGGTGGAAACACCATATATTTT. The chain has TRBV30 and TRBJ1-3, with no clear D. V was clipped by 0 bases and J by 3 bases, with 15 bases between them. CDR1 GTSNPN and CDR2 SVGIG come from the germline V gene (reference sequence). This CDR3 spans 16 amino acids.

The V gene is TRBV6-1, the J gene TRBJ2-7, with D tentatively TRBD1 (5 bases). V was cut by 6 bases and J by 0 bases, with 12 bases left in between. The CDR3 is 14 amino acids. CDR1 and CDR2 (germline): MNHNS, SASEGT. The CDR3 nucleotides read TGTGCCAGCAGAGACGAGCAGGGCTCCTACGAGCAGTACTTC. This translates into CASRDEQGSYEQYF.

This clone was seen a single time. The rearrangement uses TRBV11-2 and TRBJ1-4; TRBD1 aligns across 7 bases. With V trimmed by 5 bases and J by 5 bases, 20 bases remained unmatched. Germline V gives CDR1 SGHAT, CDR2 FQNNGV. The CDR3 has 19 residues. The CDR3 spells CASSQNRLRGGKSNEKLFF. In DNA form, the CDR3 reads TGTGCCAGCAGCCAAAACAGGCTACGAGGGGGCAAGTCAAATGAAAAACTGTTTTTT.

The sample holds a few counts of this clone. This chain links TRBV6-5 with TRBJ2-3; no clear D gene. Germline V gene sequence: CDR1 MNHEY, CDR2 SVGAGI. This CDR3 contains 13 residues. V lost 2 bases to trimming and J lost 3 bases, with 6 bases between them. The CDR3 loop is CASSYRVTDTQYF. Written as DNA, the CDR3 is TGTGCCAGCAGTTACCGAGTTACAGATACGCAGTATTTT.

This chain uses TRBV11-2 with TRBJ2-1; 8 nucleotides align to TRBD1. Losses at the gene ends were 7 bases for V and 3 bases for J; bases not matched to a gene: 8. The CDR3 contains 15 residues. Germline CDR1 and CDR2: SGHAT and FQNNGV. The CDR3 here is CASTLGQGDYNEQFF. In nucleotides, the CDR3 is TGTGCCAGCACCCTCGGACAGGGAGACTACAATGAGCAGTTCTTC.

The V gene is TRBV19, the J gene TRBJ1-2; D remains ambiguous. The germline V and J ends were trimmed by 1 base and 2 bases, with 14 bases remaining between them. The CDR3 is made up of 16 amino acids. CDR1 and CDR2 from the germline V gene are LNHDA and SQIVND (reference sequence). The DNA for the CDR3 is TGTGCCAGTAGTATAGTAATGGGTACCACCAACTATGGCTACACCTTC. Translated, it gives CASSIVMGTTNYGYTF.

The rearrangement joins TRBV9 to TRBJ1-3, with 7 bases identical to TRBD1. The CDR3 loop spans 17 amino acids. Germline loops: CDR1 SGDLS, CDR2 YYNGEE. Trimming cost V 0 bases and J 5 bases; bases outside gene matches: 11. The CDR3 spells CASSVGDSQSGRNTIYF. Written as DNA, the CDR3 is TGTGCCAGCAGCGTAGGGGACAGCCAATCTGGTCGAAACACCATATATTTT.

This sequence joins TRBV11-2 and TRBJ1-2, with D unclear. This CDR3 region has 14 residues. V was pared by 5 bases and J by 4 bases, with 14 bases between. Germline V lookup: CDR1 SGHAT, CDR2 FQNNGV. The CDR3: CASSTSAVTYGYTF. The CDR3 coding sequence is TGTGCCAGCAGCACCTCAGCAGTGACCTATGGCTACACCTTC.

This sequence joins TRBV27 and TRBJ2-5; D is ambiguous. With 4 bases removed from V and 0 bases from J, the gap between germline ends came to 6 bases. Germline values: CDR1 MNHEY, CDR2 SMNVEV (reference sequence). The CDR3 contains 13 residues. Written as DNA, the CDR3 is TGTGCCAGCAGTTCGCGATACCAAGAGACCCAGTACTTC. Encoded protein: CASSSRYQETQYF.

The chain combines TRBV19 with TRBJ1-1; D unclear. The CDR3 is 13 amino acids. With 5 bases removed from V and 0 bases from J, the gap between germline ends came to 7 bases. Germline V gene data show CDR1 as LNHDA and CDR2 as SQIVND (reference sequence). Here the CDR3 reads CASSSTMNTEAFF. The CDR3 coding sequence is TGTGCCAGTAGTTCCACAATGAACACTGAAGCTTTCTTT.

This chain uses TRBV7-2 with TRBJ2-3, with TRBD1 matching over 8 bases. The CDR3 extends over 14 amino acids. The germline V gene encodes CDR1 SGHTA and CDR2 FQGNSA. After removal of 5 bases from V and 5 bases from J, the junction contained 6 bases not matched to a gene. CDR3 DNA sequence: TGTGCCAGCAGCCCCGGACAGGGACAAGATACGCAGTATTTT. This gives the protein CASSPGQGQDTQYF.

The V and J genes are TRBV4-2 and TRBJ1-5, with D maybe TRBD1 (5 bases). Trimming left V 1 base short and J 7 bases short, with 23 bases between. The length of the CDR3 is 18 residues. Germline V gene data show CDR1 as LGHNA and CDR2 as YNFKEQ. CDR3 nucleotides: TGTGCCAGCAGCCAAGGCGGTGCTTCGGACCTTGGGGGGCAGCCCCAGCATTTT. Encoded protein: CASSQGGASDLGGQPQHF.